Listed below are T cell receptor beta chains from one sample, sequenced in a study of cytomegalovirus exposure and HLA in healthy donors. Some clones are missing from TCRdb's copy, which holds only in-frame ones; the method was immunoSEQ multiplex PCR. The data contain under 150,000 clones, about 80% of them singletons. Input material: PBMCs. These receptors were taken from a man aged 25-45 years in good health and CMV-seropositive. CDR3s include the opening cysteine and the closing phenylalanine or tryptophan. The order of the fields is D gene, V gene, clone size, J gene, CDR3 protein, CDR3 DNA. The D gene is left open where the match is weak. Size is omitted from some rows. Given values are once, few, many or a class for expanded clones.

TRBD1	TRBV6-6	.	TRBJ1-5	CASSRDRDSNQPQHF	TGTGCCAGCAGTCGTGACAGGGATAGCAATCAGCCCCAGCATTTT
TRBD2	TRBV2	.	TRBJ2-2	CASGVGRGDTGELFF	TGTGCCAGCGGGGTTGGGCGGGGGGACACCGGGGAGCTGTTTTTT
.	TRBV6-5	.	TRBJ1-1	CASSYTPGSRNTEAFF	TGTGCCAGCAGTTACACCCCAGGGTCGAGGAACACTGAAGCTTTCTTT
TRBD2	TRBV29-1	.	TRBJ2-3	CSVELAGGRTDTQYF	TGCAGCGTTGAGCTAGCGGGAGGCAGGACAGATACGCAGTATTTT
TRBD1	TRBV28	.	TRBJ2-7	CASRTGGPDEQYF	TGTGCCAGCAGGACAGGGGGACCGGACGAGCAGTACTTC
.	TRBV2	few	TRBJ1-2	CASSDAGTRGGYTF	TGTGCCAGCAGTGATGCGGGGACCCGGGGGGGCTACACCTTC
TRBD1	TRBV19	.	TRBJ1-2	CASSIYPPGQKLFYGYTF	TGTGCCAGTAGTATATATCCCCCGGGACAGAAATTATTCTATGGCTACACCTTC
.	TRBV28	.	TRBJ2-1	CASSPAGYEQFF	TGTGCCAGCAGCCCAGCAGGGTATGAGCAGTTCTTC
TRBD2	TRBV7-8	.	TRBJ2-7	CASSPPSGISYEQYF	TGTGCCAGCAGCCCGCCTAGCGGGATTTCCTACGAGCAGTACTTC
.	TRBV4-2	.	TRBJ1-2	CASSQAHRDLFYGYTF	TGTGCCAGCAGCCAAGCACACAGGGACCTCTTCTATGGCTACACCTTC
.	TRBV19	.	TRBJ1-1	CASRPGGRHTEAFF	TGTGCCAGTAGGCCCGGGGGGAGGCACACTGAAGCTTTCTTT
.	TRBV6-5	.	TRBJ2-7	CASKYDRVTYEQYF	TGTGCCAGCAAGTATGACAGAGTTACTTACGAGCAGTACTTC
.	TRBV28	.	TRBJ2-2	CASSSGLRTGELFF	TGTGCCAGCAGTTCTGGGCTTCGCACCGGGGAGCTGTTTTTT
TRBD1	TRBV6-5	few	TRBJ1-1	CASSYQQGGATEAFF	TGTGCCAGCAGTTACCAACAGGGGGGAGCGACTGAAGCTTTCTTT
TRBD1	TRBV7-3	few	TRBJ1-1	CASSPTGVYTEAFF	TGTGCCAGCAGCCCAACAGGGGTTTACACTGAAGCTTTCTTT
TRBD1	TRBV28	.	TRBJ2-5	CASSSGGQGNQETQYF	TGTGCCAGCAGTTCGGGGGGACAGGGGAACCAAGAGACCCAGTACTTC
.	TRBV5-1	.	TRBJ2-5	CASSYGQQETQYF	TGCGCCAGCAGCTACGGACAGCAAGAGACCCAGTACTTC
TRBD2	TRBV5-1	.	TRBJ2-3	CASSLVAGGPADTQYF	TGCGCCAGCAGCTTAGTAGCGGGGGGCCCGGCAGATACGCAGTATTTT
TRBD1	TRBV5-4	once	TRBJ2-5	CASSPGQGAETQYF	TGTGCCAGCAGCCCAGGACAGGGGGCAGAGACCCAGTACTTC
TRBD2	TRBV7-2	.	TRBJ2-3	CASSSSGVTDTQYF	TGTGCCAGCAGCTCTAGCGGGGTCACAGATACGCAGTATTTT
TRBD2	TRBV5-1	.	TRBJ2-2	CASSPGGLMTGELFF	TGCGCCAGCAGCCCGGGGGGGTTGATGACGGGGGAGCTGTTTTTT
TRBD1	TRBV6-5	.	TRBJ2-1	CASSTPSTGREFF	TGTGCCAGCAGTACCCCCTCGACAGGGCGAGAGTTCTTC
TRBD1	TRBV7-6	.	TRBJ1-2	CASSPRDRTLFYGYTF	TGTGCCAGCAGCCCCCGGGACAGGACCCTATTCTATGGCTACACCTTC
.	TRBV2	.	TRBJ2-5	CASSDTSIQETQYF	TGTGCCAGCAGTGATACTAGCATTCAAGAGACCCAGTACTTC
.	TRBV7-2	.	TRBJ1-1	CASAMGRAVTEAFF	TGTGCCAGCGCCATGGGGAGGGCTGTCACTGAAGCTTTCTTT
.	TRBV7-9	few	TRBJ2-2	CASSSRGGELFF	TGTGCCAGCAGCTCAAGGGGCGGGGAGCTGTTTTTT
TRBD1	TRBV9	.	TRBJ2-5	CASSVQGVQETQYF	TGTGCCAGCAGCGTCCAGGGGGTACAAGAGACCCAGTACTTC
.	TRBV5-5	.	TRBJ2-7	CASSPGGYEQYF	TGTGCCAGCAGCCCAGGAGGCTACGAGCAGTACTTC
TRBD1	TRBV28	.	TRBJ1-1	CASSLTGEAEAFF	TGTGCCAGCAGTCTCACAGGGGAGGCTGAAGCTTTCTTT
.	TRBV11-2	.	TRBJ1-1	CASSSTQTDSLNTEAFF	TGTGCCAGCAGCTCAACCCAAACGGACAGTTTGAACACTGAAGCTTTCTTT
.	TRBV11-1	.	TRBJ2-1	CASRLSRQLNEQFF	TGTGCCAGCAGGCTGAGCAGGCAGCTCAATGAGCAGTTCTTC
.	TRBV18	.	TRBJ2-5	CASSPTTRETQYF	TGTGCCAGCTCACCTACGACGAGGGAGACCCAGTACTTC
TRBD2	TRBV4-2	few	TRBJ2-5	CASSRGTSGGAAETQYF	TGTGCCAGCAGCCGGGGGACTAGCGGGGGGGCCGCAGAGACCCAGTACTTC
.	TRBV29-1	.	TRBJ2-3	CSVEGAGTQYF	TGCAGCGTTGAAGGGGCGGGTACGCAGTATTTT
.	TRBV4-2	.	TRBJ2-1	CASSQEPVGNEQFF	TGTGCCAGCAGCCAAGAGCCCGTCGGTAATGAGCAGTTCTTC
TRBD1	TRBV9	once	TRBJ2-7	CASSGGTGGYEQYF	TGTGCCAGCAGCGGGGGGACAGGGGGCTACGAGCAGTACTTC
TRBD1	TRBV29-1	.	TRBJ2-2	CSVRRTGNTGELFF	TGCAGCGTTAGGAGGACAGGGAACACCGGGGAGCTGTTTTTT
.	TRBV18	.	TRBJ2-6	CASSPPGQGYSGANVLTF	TGTGCCAGCTCACCACCGGGTCAGGGTTACTCTGGGGCCAACGTCCTGACTTTC
.	TRBV15	.	TRBJ2-5	CATSISGNRETQYF	TGTGCCACCAGCATCTCAGGGAATCGGGAGACCCAGTACTTC
.	TRBV5-6	.	TRBJ2-2	CASSQGWAGELFF	TGTGCCAGCAGTCAGGGCTGGGCCGGGGAGCTGTTTTTT
.	TRBV28	once	TRBJ1-1	CASSLQAGNTEAFF	TGTGCCAGCAGTTTGCAGGCCGGGAACACTGAAGCTTTCTTT
TRBD1	TRBV6-5	.	TRBJ1-1	CASSRIQGAGTEAFF	TGTGCCAGCAGCAGAATACAGGGGGCGGGCACTGAAGCTTTCTTT
.	TRBV6-5	.	TRBJ2-7	CASSFTGTFSYEQYF	TGTGCCAGCAGTTTTACCGGGACTTTCTCCTACGAGCAGTACTTC
.	TRBV4-1	.	TRBJ2-2	CASSQGTANTGELFF	TGCGCCAGCAGCCAAGGGACAGCTAACACCGGGGAGCTGTTTTTT
TRBD1	TRBV7-2	.	TRBJ1-1	CASSQQGFTEAFF	TGTGCCAGCAGCCAACAGGGGTTTACTGAAGCTTTCTTT
TRBD2	TRBV7-6	.	TRBJ2-3	CASSPSGGTADTQYF	TGTGCCAGCAGCCCTAGCGGAGGAACGGCAGATACGCAGTATTTT
.	TRBV13	once	TRBJ2-7	CASSSRGYEQYF	TGTGCCAGCAGCTCCAGGGGATACGAGCAGTACTTC
.	TRBV21-1	.	TRBJ2-7	CASSRGQCESSYEQYF	TGTGCCAGCAGCAGGGGACAGTGCGAATCATCCTACGAGCAGTACTTC
TRBD1	TRBV2	few	TRBJ1-5	CASSGLTGNQPQHF	TGTGCCAGCAGTGGCCTGACAGGGAACCAGCCCCAGCATTTT
.	TRBV2	.	TRBJ1-5	CASSEWGNGESQPQHF	TGTGCCAGCAGTGAATGGGGTAATGGGGAGAGTCAGCCCCAGCATTTT
.	TRBV4-2	.	TRBJ2-2	CASSQARGTNTGELFF	TGTGCCAGCAGCCAAGCCCGGGGGACGAACACCGGGGAGCTGTTTTTT
TRBD1	TRBV7-2	.	TRBJ2-2	CASSPRDREGELFF	TGTGCCAGCAGCCCCAGGGACAGGGAAGGAGAGCTGTTTTTT
TRBD2	TRBV27	.	TRBJ2-3	CASSLMRGAIDTQYF	TGTGCCAGCAGTTTAATGCGGGGGGCCATAGATACGCAGTATTTT